One sample yielded the 7 T cell receptor beta chains listed below, sequenced in a study of T-cell reconstitution after alpha-beta-depleted transplantation in children. Construction of the TCRbeta library involved unique molecular identifiers. TCRdb reanalysed the PCR reads using MiXCR and keeps one entry per CDR3 protein. The sample consists of about 440,000 distinct CDR3 sequences, roughly two fifths of them appearing once. The source material was PBMCs, sampled before TCRalphabeta/CD19-depleted stem cell transplant. These receptors came from a girl aged 2-10 years with aplastic anemia, due to receive a stem cell transplant.

The V gene is TRBV7-6, the J gene TRBJ1-1; no definite D call. The CDR3 has 13 residues. Germline CDR1 is SGHVS and CDR2 is FNYEAQ. The V end was cut by 3 bases, the J end by 7 bases, with 12 bases between. The DNA of the CDR3 is TGTGCCAGCAGCTTGACACCCAGTGATGAAGCTTTCTTT. It translates to CASSLTPSDEAFF. Together with reference TRBV7-6 and TRBJ1-1, the CDR3 gives the full variable domain: GAGVSQSPRYKVTKRGQDVALRCDPISGHVSLYWYRQALGQGPEFLTYFNYEAQQDKSGLPNDRFSAERPEGSISTLTIQRTEQRDSAMYRCASSLTPSDEAFFGQGTRLTVV.

The rearrangement joins TRBV20-1 to TRBJ2-3; TRBD1 or TRBD2 may be the D gene (5 bases each). The germline V and J ends were trimmed by 0 bases and 4 bases, with 11 bases remaining between them. CDR3 length equals 14 residues. CDR1 and CDR2 (germline): DFQATT, SNEGSKA (reference sequence). This chain's CDR3 is CSARDGTMPDTQYF. The CDR3 nucleotides are TGCAGTGCTAGAGACGGGACGATGCCAGATACGCAGTATTTT.

This clonotype was seen more than once but under ten times. V and J are TRBV7-9 and TRBJ2-4, with TRBD1 matching 11 bases. CDR1 and CDR2 from the germline V gene are SEHNR and FQNEAQ (reference sequence). This CDR3 contains 15 residues. With 4 bases clipped from V and 8 bases from J, the junction kept 7 bases outside the gene matches. CDR3 region: CASSSQGQGAHIQYF. As DNA, the CDR3 is TGTGCCAGCAGCTCTCAAGGACAGGGGGCGCACATTCAGTACTTC.

CDR3 region: CAISAERGGNTGELFF. CDR3 sequence (DNA): TGTGCCATCAGTGCTGAGCGGGGGGGCAACACCGGGGAGCTGTTTTTT. The chain has TRBV10-3 and TRBJ2-2; TRBD2 matches at 10 bases. Germline assignment: CDR1 ENHRY and CDR2 SYGVKD. The CDR3 runs 16 residues. V lost 4 bases and J lost 2; bases outside the gene matches: 4.

This clonotype was observed a handful of times. The V call is TRBV10-3, the J call TRBJ1-1; 7 positions agree with TRBD1. Germline V gives CDR1 ENHRY, CDR2 SYGVKD. J gave up 6 bases and V 2 bases, and 12 bases lay outside the gene matches. This CDR3 has 16 residues. The CDR3, as DNA: TGTGCCATCAGTGAGCCGACACAGGGGATGGAGGCTGAAGCTTTCTTT. Its protein is CAISEPTQGMEAEAFF.

V is TRBV9 and J is TRBJ2-3; 9 bases agree with TRBD2. V lost 4 bases to trimming and J lost 0 bases; unmatched junction nucleotides: 6. Germline V lookup: CDR1 SGDLS, CDR2 YYNGEE. CDR3 length: 16 amino acids. CDR3 DNA sequence: TGTGCCAGCAGCCCTCACAGCGGGGGGAGCACAGATACGCAGTATTTT. Translation: CASSPHSGGSTDTQYF.

The J gene is TRBJ2-5, the V gene TRBV20-1, with 7 nucleotides matching TRBD1. This CDR3 is built from 14 residues. Germline V CDR1 and CDR2: DFQATT, SNEGSKA (reference sequence). V shed 4 bases and J 5 bases; nucleotides not matched to a gene: 10. The CDR3 coding sequence is TGCAGTGCTACAGACAGGGTTGATTTGGAGACCCAGTACTTC. This gives the protein CSATDRVDLETQYF.